These 20 T cell receptor beta chains were sequenced from one sample in a study of cytomegalovirus exposure and HLA in healthy donors (dated by TCRdb to the late 2010s). The protocol used for the library was the immunoSEQ multiplex PCR assay. For the multiplex PCR, a mixture combining 60 forward primers for TCR Vbeta segments and 13 reverse primers for TCR Jbeta segments was used. The table was pulled from immuneACCESS by TCRdb, which kept in-frame rearrangements only. Such tables lose some clones; where checked, under half of the loss comes from unresolved V genes, and the rest has no known cause. A total of approximately 190,000 clones appear in this sample, roughly 86% of them only once. The ten most abundant clones make up around 3.7% of the sample. The sample taken for sequencing was PBMCs. The receptors were gathered from a man aged 35 to 55 in good health and CMV-seropositive.

The rearrangement joins TRBV7-2 to TRBJ2-3; the match to TRBD2 covers 7 bases. CDR1 and CDR2 from the germline V gene are SGHTA and FQGNSA. This CDR3 comprises 14 residues. V shed 5 bases and J 2 bases; nucleotides not matched to a gene: 4. For the CDR3, the DNA is TGTGCCAGCAGCGCGAGCGGGGTCACAGATACGCAGTATTTT. Protein sequence: CASSASGVTDTQYF.

This clone was seen only a few times. The V gene is TRBV19, the J gene TRBJ2-1; tentative D call: TRBD1 (5 bases). Trimming pared 5 bases from V and 7 bases from J, leaving 12 bases between. The CDR3 consists of 13 residues. CDR1 is LNHDA and CDR2 is SQIVND in the germline V gene (reference sequence). This CDR3 is CASSHRQLNEQFF. The DNA for the CDR3 is TGTGCCAGTAGTCATAGACAGTTGAATGAGCAGTTCTTC.

The chain has TRBV5-1 and TRBJ2-3; TRBD2 matches 9 bases. V shed 6 bases and J 3 bases; nucleotides not matched to a gene: 17. The CDR3 has 18 residues. CDR1 and CDR2 from the germline V gene are SGHRS and YFSETQ. The CDR3 loop is CASTPTGRGGRVTDTQYF. In nucleotides, the CDR3 is TGCGCCAGCACGCCCACTGGGCGGGGGGGCCGGGTTACAGATACGCAGTATTTT.

This sequence joins TRBV6-5 and TRBJ1-2, with 8 nucleotides matching TRBD1. CDR3 length: 14 amino acids. CDR1 MNHEY and CDR2 SVGAGI come from the germline V gene. The V gene end was trimmed by 2 bases and the J gene end by 4 bases; junction bases not matched to a gene: 3. Here the CDR3 reads CASSYTTGAYGYTF. In DNA, the CDR3 is TGTGCCAGCAGTTACACGACAGGGGCCTATGGCTACACCTTC.

V is TRBV6-1 and J is TRBJ2-2; TRBD2 aligns across 9 bases. Germline-derived CDR1 and CDR2 are MNHNS and SASEGT. V lost 8 bases and J lost 7; bases outside the gene matches: 8. The CDR3 has 14 residues. CDR3 nucleotide sequence: TGTGCCAGCTCGCGGGGGGGCCCTGACGGGGAGCTGTTTTTT. Translation gives CASSRGGPDGELFF.

The V gene is TRBV10-3, the J gene TRBJ2-5, with 8 nucleotides matching TRBD2. This CDR3 contains 13 residues. Trimming at V came to 6 bases and at J to 5 bases, leaving 5 bases not matched to a gene. Germline-derived CDR1 and CDR2 are ENHRY and SYGVKD. CDR3 DNA sequence: TGTGCCATCAGGGGGACTAGTCTGGAGACCCAGTACTTC. It encodes CAIRGTSLETQYF.

This sequence joins TRBV2 and TRBJ2-7; TRBD1 might be the D (5 bases). Germline V gene data show CDR1 as SNHLY and CDR2 as FYNNEI. Trimming pared 3 bases from V and 0 bases from J, leaving 9 bases between. The CDR3 is made up of 14 amino acids. CDR3 in DNA: TGTGCCAGCAGTGAGACAGTAAACTCCTACGAGCAGTACTTC. Translated: CASSETVNSYEQYF.

This sequence joins TRBV28 and TRBJ1-1, with D possibly being TRBD1 (5 bases). The CDR3 has 11 amino acids. Germline V gene lookup returns CDR1 MDHEN and CDR2 SYDVKM. With 7 bases removed from V and 7 bases from J, the gap between germline ends came to 10 bases. CDR3 residues: CASKGRGEAFF. In DNA, the CDR3 is TGTGCCAGCAAGGGGCGCGGTGAAGCTTTCTTT.

Only one count was recorded for this clone. The rearrangement joins TRBV5-6 to TRBJ1-2; 7 nucleotides match TRBD1. This CDR3 region has 15 residues. Germline V gene sequence: CDR1 SGHDT, CDR2 YYEEEE. V dropped 4 bases and J dropped 1; count of bases not matched to a gene: 7. CDR3 in DNA: TGTGCCAGCAGCGGGACAGTTCCTAATAACTATGGCTACACCTTC. Translating it yields CASSGTVPNNYGYTF. The complete variable domain, with remaining parts taken from reference TRBV5-6 and TRBJ1-2, reads DAGVTQSPTHLIKTRGQQVTLRCSPKSGHDTVSWYQQALGQGPQFIFQYYEEEERQRGNFPDRFSGHQFPNYSSELNVNALLLGDSALYLCASSGTVPNNYGYTFGSGTRLTVV.

This clone appeared a single time. The chain carries TRBV5-1 and TRBJ2-7; 13 positions match TRBD2. Per the germline V gene, CDR1 is SGHRS and CDR2 is YFSETQ. V lost 0 bases and J lost 7; bases outside the gene matches: 4. The CDR3 spans 15 residues. CDR3 sequence (DNA): TGCGCCAGCAGCTTGGAGTGGACTAGCGGGAGTGAGCAGTACTTC. Protein: CASSLEWTSGSEQYF. Together with reference TRBV5-1 and TRBJ2-7, the CDR3 gives the full variable domain: KAGVTQTPRYLIKTRGQQVTLSCSPISGHRSVSWYQQTPGQGLQFLFEYFSETQRNKGNFPGRFSGRQFSNSRSEMNVSTLELGDSALYLCASSLEWTSGSEQYFGPGTRLTVT.

This clone was detected a few times. The chain combines TRBV7-8 with TRBJ2-2; 7 nucleotides line up with TRBD1. Trimming cost V 5 bases and J 6 bases; bases outside gene matches: 9. The CDR3 is 15 amino acids. Germline lookup yields CDR1 SGHVS and CDR2 FQNEAQ. The CDR3 spells CASSTPTGSAGELFF. The DNA of the CDR3 is TGTGCCAGCAGCACCCCGACAGGGAGTGCCGGGGAGCTGTTTTTT. Full variable domain (rest looked up from reference TRBV7-8 and TRBJ2-2): GAGVSQSPRYKVAKRGQDVALRCDPISGHVSLFWYQQALGQGPEFLTYFQNEAQLDKSGLPSDRFFAERPEGSVSTLKIQRTQQEDSAVYLCASSTPTGSAGELFFGEGSRLTVL.

The CDR3 sequence: CASISVNTEAFF. As DNA, the CDR3 is TGTGCCAGCATTTCGGTGAACACTGAAGCTTTCTTT. The V gene is TRBV11-1, the J gene TRBJ1-1; D not resolved. The CDR3 runs 12 residues. CDR1 is SGHAT, CDR2 FQDESV, per germline (reference sequence). Trimming pared 7 bases from V and 0 bases from J, leaving 6 bases between.

The chain joins TRBV7-6 to TRBJ2-7; D may be TRBD2 (7 bases). CDR3 length: 15 residues. CDR1 is SGHVS and CDR2 is FNYEAQ in the germline V gene. With 4 bases removed from V and 4 bases from J, the gap between germline ends came to 17 bases. CDR3 protein: CASSSTSEGGYEQYF. CDR3 nucleotides: TGTGCCAGCAGCTCCACTAGCGAGGGGGGGTACGAGCAGTACTTC.

The gene calls are TRBV5-4 and TRBJ1-1; D unresolved. Germline CDR1 and CDR2: SGHNT and YYREEE (reference sequence). V lost 5 bases, J lost 2 bases, and 10 bases lay in between. The CDR3 has 13 residues. The CDR3 loop is CASSGAGNTEAFF. DNA for the CDR3: TGTGCCAGCAGTGGAGCGGGAAACACTGAAGCTTTCTTT.

Points on this clone: Other DNA sequences from this sample encode an identical CDR3 as well. This chain connects TRBV2 to TRBJ2-1; D remains ambiguous. Germline V gene lookup returns CDR1 SNHLY and CDR2 FYNNEI. V was pared by 3 bases and J by 5 bases, with 5 bases between. The CDR3 has 12 residues. The CDR3 DNA follows: TGTGCCAGCAGTGAGGGCGACAATGAGCAGTTCTTC. This gives the protein CASSEGDNEQFF.

In its sample, this clone was seen once. The V and J genes are TRBV4-1 and TRBJ2-5, with D perhaps TRBD2 (5 bases). The CDR3 is made up of 13 amino acids. Trimming shortened V by 4 bases and J by 3 bases, and 9 bases separated the two germline ends. CDR1 MGHRA and CDR2 YSYEKL come from the germline V gene. In nucleotides, the CDR3 is TGCGCCAGCAGCCCCGGGATCAAAGAGACCCAGTACTTC. Translated, it gives CASSPGIKETQYF.

This chain connects TRBV10-1 to TRBJ2-3, with D maybe TRBD1 (6 bases). Trimming pared 0 bases from V and 2 bases from J, leaving 12 bases between. The CDR3 sequence is 16 residues long. CDR1 and CDR2 (germline): WNHNN, SYGVQD (reference sequence). CDR3: CASSESIWGPTDTQYF. As DNA, the CDR3 is TGCGCCAGCAGTGAGTCGATTTGGGGGCCCACAGATACGCAGTATTTT.

J is TRBJ2-1 and V is TRBV15; 8 bases agree with TRBD2. Unmatched junction bases numbered 7, after V lost 2 bases and J lost 7 bases. This CDR3 comprises 15 residues. Per the germline V gene, CDR1 is LNHNV and CDR2 is YYDKDF (reference sequence). Here the CDR3 DNA reads TGTGCCACCAGCAGAACCACCGGGACTAGTAATGAGCAGTTCTTC. This encodes CATSRTTGTSNEQFF.

This clone was recorded only once. V is TRBV5-3 and J is TRBJ2-5; TRBD1 agrees at 9 bases. The J call may not be correct, given that the DNA end is closer to TRBJ2-7. TRBV5-3 counts as an open reading frame of uncertain function. This CDR3 spans 14 amino acids. DNA for the CDR3: TGTGCCAGAAGCTTGGGACAGGGGGAAGACGAGCAGTACTTC. It encodes CARSLGQGEDEQYF.

This chain connects TRBV15 to TRBJ1-4; no firm D call. CDR1 and CDR2 from the germline V gene are LNHNV and YYDKDF (reference sequence). This CDR3 is built from 15 residues. V gave up 2 bases and J gave up 8 bases, with 15 bases separating them. CDR3 loop: CATSRTGSGKEKLFF. CDR3 nucleotide sequence: TGTGCCACCAGCAGAACCGGGTCGGGGAAAGAAAAACTGTTTTTT.